The T cell receptor (beta chain) under discussion was sequenced for a study of CD8 T cells in ankylosing spondylitis. TCRdb reprocessed the 5' RACE reads with MiXCR, giving one entry per CDR3 protein. The table has 250,000 to 300,000 distinct CDR3 sequences, over 15% seen once. The study's findings and limits: Earlier literature documents some of the motif variants in reactive arthritis synovial fluid and blood.

In regard to this clonotype: The target antigen is unknown.

Sequencing was performed on blood, either unsorted or a sorted T cell fraction (not recorded which). This clonotype originated in a male donor with ankylosing spondylitis or in good health (not recorded which).

The CDR3: CATRAQTQTEAFF. The CDR3 bases are TGTGCCACCAGGGCCCAAACCCAGACTGAAGCTTTCTTT. The chain combines TRBV24-1 with TRBJ1-1; no clear D. The germline V gene has CDR1 KGHDR and CDR2 SFDVKD. The length of the CDR3 is 13 residues. Between the trimmed V and J ends, which lost 7 bases and 5 bases, there was a span of 13 bases.